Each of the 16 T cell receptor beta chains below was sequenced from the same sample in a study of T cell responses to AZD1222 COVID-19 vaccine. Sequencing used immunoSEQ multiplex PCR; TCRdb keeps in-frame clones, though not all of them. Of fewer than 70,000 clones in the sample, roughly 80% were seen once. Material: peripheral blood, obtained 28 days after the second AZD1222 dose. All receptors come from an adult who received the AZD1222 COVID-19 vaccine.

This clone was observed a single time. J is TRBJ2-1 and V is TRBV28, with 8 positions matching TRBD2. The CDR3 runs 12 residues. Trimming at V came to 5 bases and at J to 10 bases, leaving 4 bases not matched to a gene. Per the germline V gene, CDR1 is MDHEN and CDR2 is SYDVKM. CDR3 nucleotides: TGTGCCAGCAGTCTAATAGCGGGGGAGCAGTTCTTC. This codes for CASSLIAGEQFF.

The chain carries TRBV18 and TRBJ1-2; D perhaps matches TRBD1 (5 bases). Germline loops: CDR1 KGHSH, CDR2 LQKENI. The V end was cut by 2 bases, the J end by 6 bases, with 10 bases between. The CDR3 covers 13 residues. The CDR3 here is CASSPTGPDGYTF. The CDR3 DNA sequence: TGTGCCAGCTCACCAACGGGGCCTGATGGCTACACCTTC.

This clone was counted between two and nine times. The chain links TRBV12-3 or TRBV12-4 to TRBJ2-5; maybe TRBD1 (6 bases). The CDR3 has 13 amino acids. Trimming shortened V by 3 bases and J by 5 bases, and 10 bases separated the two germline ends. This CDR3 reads CASSFQGPETQYF. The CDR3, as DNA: TGTGCCAGCAGTTTTCAGGGGCCGGAGACCCAGTACTTC.

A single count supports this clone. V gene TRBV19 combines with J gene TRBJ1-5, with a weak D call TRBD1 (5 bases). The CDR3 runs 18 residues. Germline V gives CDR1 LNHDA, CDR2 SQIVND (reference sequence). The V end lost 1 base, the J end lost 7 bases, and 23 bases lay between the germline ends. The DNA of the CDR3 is TGTGCCAGTAGTATAGCCACCGGGAACCCGGGGAGGGGCCAGCCCCAGCATTTT. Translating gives CASSIATGNPGRGQPQHF.

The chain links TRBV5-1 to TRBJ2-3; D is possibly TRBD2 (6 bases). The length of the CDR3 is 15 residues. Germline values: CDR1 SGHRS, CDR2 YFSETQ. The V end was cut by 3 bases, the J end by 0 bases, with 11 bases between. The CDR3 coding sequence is TGCGCCAGCAGCTGGTCTGGGACTAGCACAGATACGCAGTATTTT. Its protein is CASSWSGTSTDTQYF.

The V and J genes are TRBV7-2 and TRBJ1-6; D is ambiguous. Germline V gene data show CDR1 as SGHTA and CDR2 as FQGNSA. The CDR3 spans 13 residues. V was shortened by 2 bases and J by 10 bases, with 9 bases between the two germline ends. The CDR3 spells CASSLNFPSPLHF. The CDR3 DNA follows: TGTGCCAGCAGCTTAAACTTCCCATCACCCCTCCACTTT.

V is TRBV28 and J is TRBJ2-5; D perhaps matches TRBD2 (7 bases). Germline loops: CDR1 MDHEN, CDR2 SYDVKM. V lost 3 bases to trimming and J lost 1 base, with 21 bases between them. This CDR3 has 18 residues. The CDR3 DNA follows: TGTGCCAGCAGTTTTAATCTTAGATCGGGGGGCCCCCAAGAGACCCAGTACTTC. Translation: CASSFNLRSGGPQETQYF.

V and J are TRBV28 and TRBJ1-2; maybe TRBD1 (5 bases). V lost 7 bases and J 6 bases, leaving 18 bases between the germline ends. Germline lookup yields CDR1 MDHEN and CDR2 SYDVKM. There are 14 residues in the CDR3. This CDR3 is CASTSFGTSDGYTF. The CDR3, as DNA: TGTGCCAGCACTTCTTTTGGGACCTCGGATGGCTACACCTTC.

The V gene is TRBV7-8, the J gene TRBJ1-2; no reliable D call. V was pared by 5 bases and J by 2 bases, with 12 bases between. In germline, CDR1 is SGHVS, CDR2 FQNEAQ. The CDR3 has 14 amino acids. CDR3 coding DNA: TGTGCCAGCAGCGCGGCCAAGGAGAACTATGGCTACACCTTC. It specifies CASSAAKENYGYTF.

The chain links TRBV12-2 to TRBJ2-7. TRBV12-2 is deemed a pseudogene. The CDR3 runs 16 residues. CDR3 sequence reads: CASRLARQKSSYEQYF. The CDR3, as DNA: TGTGCAAGTCGCTTAGCCCGGCAGAAGAGCTCCTACGAGCAGTACTTC.

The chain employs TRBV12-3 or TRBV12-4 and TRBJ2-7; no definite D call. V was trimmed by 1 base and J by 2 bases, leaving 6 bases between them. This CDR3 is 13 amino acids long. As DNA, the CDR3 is TGTGCCAGCAGTTTAGGCCGTGCCTACGAGCAGTACTTC. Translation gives CASSLGRAYEQYF.

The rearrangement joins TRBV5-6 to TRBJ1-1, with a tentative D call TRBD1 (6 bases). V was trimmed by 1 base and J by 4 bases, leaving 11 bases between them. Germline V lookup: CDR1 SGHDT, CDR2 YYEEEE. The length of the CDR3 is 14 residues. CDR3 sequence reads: CASSLQGRGTEAFF. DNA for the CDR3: TGTGCCAGCAGCTTGCAGGGCAGGGGCACTGAAGCTTTCTTT.

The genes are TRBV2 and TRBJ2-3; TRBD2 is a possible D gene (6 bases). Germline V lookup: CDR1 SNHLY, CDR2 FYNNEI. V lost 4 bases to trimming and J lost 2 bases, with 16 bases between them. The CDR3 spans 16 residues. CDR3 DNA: TGTGCCAGCAGTGTGCTAGGAGGGGATCACACAGATACGCAGTATTTT. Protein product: CASSVLGGDHTDTQYF.

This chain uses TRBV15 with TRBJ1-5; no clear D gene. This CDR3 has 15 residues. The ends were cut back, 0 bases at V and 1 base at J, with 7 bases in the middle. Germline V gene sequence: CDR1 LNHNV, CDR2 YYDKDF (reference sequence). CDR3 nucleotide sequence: TGTGCCACCAGCAGAGATTGGGTCAGCAATCAGCCCCAGCATTTT. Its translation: CATSRDWVSNQPQHF. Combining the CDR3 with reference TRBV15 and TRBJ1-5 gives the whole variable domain DAMVIQNPRYQVTQFGKPVTLSCSQTLNHNVMYWYQQKSSQAPKLLFHYYDKDFNNEADTPDNFQSRRPNTSFCFLDIRSPGLGDTAMYLCATSRDWVSNQPQHFGDGTRLSIL.

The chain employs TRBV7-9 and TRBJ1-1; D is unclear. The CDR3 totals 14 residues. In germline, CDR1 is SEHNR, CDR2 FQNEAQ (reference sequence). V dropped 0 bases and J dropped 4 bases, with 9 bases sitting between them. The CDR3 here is CASSLALEGTEAFF. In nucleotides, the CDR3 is TGTGCCAGCAGCTTAGCGCTGGAGGGCACTGAAGCTTTCTTT. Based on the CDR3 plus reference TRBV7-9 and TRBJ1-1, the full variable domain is DTGVSQNPRHKITKRGQNVTFRCDPISEHNRLYWYRQTLGQGPEFLTYFQNEAQLEKSRLLSDRFSAERPKGSFSTLEIQRTEQGDSAMYLCASSLALEGTEAFFGQGTRLTVV.

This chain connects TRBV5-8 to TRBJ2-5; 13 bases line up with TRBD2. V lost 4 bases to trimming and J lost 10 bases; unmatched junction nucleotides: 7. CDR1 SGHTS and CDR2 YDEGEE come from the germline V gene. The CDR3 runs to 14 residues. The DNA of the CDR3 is TGTGCCAGCAGCCGGACACTAGCGGGGGGGATCCAGTACTTC. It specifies CASSRTLAGGIQYF.